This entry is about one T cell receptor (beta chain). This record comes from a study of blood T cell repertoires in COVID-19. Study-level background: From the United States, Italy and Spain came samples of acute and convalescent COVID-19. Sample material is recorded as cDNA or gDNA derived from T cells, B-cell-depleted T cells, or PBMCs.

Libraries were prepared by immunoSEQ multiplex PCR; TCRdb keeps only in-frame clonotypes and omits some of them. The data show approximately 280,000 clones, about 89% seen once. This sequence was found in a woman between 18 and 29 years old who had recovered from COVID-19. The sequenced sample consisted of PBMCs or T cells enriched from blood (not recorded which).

This chain's CDR3 is CAWSLDSSNYGYTF. The CDR3 DNA reads TGTGCCTGGAGTCTGGACAGCTCTAACTATGGCTACACCTTC. The V call is TRBV30, the J call TRBJ1-2, with a possible D match to TRBD1 (6 bases). The CDR3 is made up of 14 amino acids. Looked up from germline, CDR1 is GTSNPN and CDR2 is SVGIG (reference sequence). The V gene lost 2 bases and the J gene lost 0 bases, with 10 bases spanning the gap.